The rows below give T cell receptor beta chains drawn from one sample of a study of CD8 T cells in Susac syndrome. TCRdb processed the immunoSEQ multiplex PCR reads anew with MiXCR; each CDR3 protein has one entry. The data contain 150,000 to 200,000 distinct CDR3 sequences, more than 90% of them singletons. The sequenced sample was CD4+ T cells from PBMCs. The receptors come from a human donor with multiple sclerosis. Both conserved end residues are trimmed from each CDR3.

TRBV9 | ASSVGTRDSAY
TRBV7-9 | ASSLAWNTEAF
TRBV7-2 | ASTEYNEQF
TRBV11-2 | ASTYYRGPEAF
TRBV20-1 | SARDRGGPADTQY
TRBV7-3 | ASSPLGGRYNEQF
TRBV5-1 | ASSSGNSGGSSQETQY
TRBV12-3/TRBV12-4 | ASSLGAGRNSPLH
TRBV5-4 | ASSPRTGQGYT
TRBV23-1 | ASSHESKSPNTEAF
TRBV15 | ATSRRDRVGGNTEAF
TRBV12-3/TRBV12-4 | ASSFALAGGPGNEQF
TRBV20-1 | SARYPDEQY
TRBV27 | ASSWTGTDEKLF
TRBV29-1 | SLYGQGGYNEQF
TRBV29-1 | SVGLAGGRAKQY
TRBV29-1 | SVPGTSGGNTGELF
TRBV18 | ASSPMDRSQETQY
TRBV2 | ASNGGPHGYGYT
TRBV30 | AWSGVRSAANYGYT
TRBV7-8 | ASISGGPMNTEAF
TRBV29-1 | SVGGGRGNYGYT
TRBV14 | ASSQDPRDTQY
TRBV30 | AWSVPGTGVGYT
TRBV3-1 | ASSLQGYTGELF
TRBV4-3 | ASSQRHGDTQY
TRBV3-1 | ASSQAYDRGFLDGYT
TRBV11-3 | ASLLKGGNTGELF
TRBV20-1 | SARRGGALDTQY
TRBV30 | AWSVGAASNEKLF
TRBV10-3 | AISDWRLASTDTQY
TRBV7-2 | ATSKETGVTGELF
TRBV19 | ASSPTADNQPQH
TRBV6-5 | ASSYAGSGLYGYT
TRBV3-1 | ASAPTGTTNTGELF
TRBV6-2/TRBV6-3 | ASRNSGEQF
TRBV20-1 | SARGLHKTQY
TRBV28 | ASTTHPAGIQY
TRBV7-9 | ASSPSGRNTEAF
TRBV19 | ASSIAIADTQY
TRBV6-1 | ASSDGPGTAGWGNEQF
TRBV11-3 | ASSPETGYYEQY
TRBV7-2 | ASSLGLAVAGEQF
TRBV30 | AWSVAGRWPQH
TRBV29-1 | SVVGRVGGTEAF
TRBV15 | ATSRRAGAQETQY
TRBV19 | ASSSQVLSNEKLF
TRBV29-1 | SVGYREQF
TRBV6-2/TRBV6-3 | ASRSRDRVYEQY
TRBV27 | ASRPTGSTEAF
TRBV3-1 | ASSQAQDREAF
TRBV30 | AWSVDRTQY
TRBV4-3 | ASSLEAGGTDTQY
TRBV20-1 | SASWTVDSPLH
TRBV20-1 | SARADVDSPLH
TRBV3-1 | ASSAGWEEKLF
TRBV4-3 | ASSQDPTSNEQF